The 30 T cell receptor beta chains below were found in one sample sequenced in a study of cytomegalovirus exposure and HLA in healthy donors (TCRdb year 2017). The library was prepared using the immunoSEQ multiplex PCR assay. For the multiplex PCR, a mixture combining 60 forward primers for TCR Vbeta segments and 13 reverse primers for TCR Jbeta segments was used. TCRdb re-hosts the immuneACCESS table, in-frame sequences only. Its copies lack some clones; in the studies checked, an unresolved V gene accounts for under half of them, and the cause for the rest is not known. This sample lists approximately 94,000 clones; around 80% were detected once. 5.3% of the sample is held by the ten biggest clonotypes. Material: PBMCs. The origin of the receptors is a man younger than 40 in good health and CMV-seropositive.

DNA for the CDR3: TGTGCCAGCAGCCAGCCCCCTTCCCGGGGTGGCTACACCTTC. Amino acid sequence: CASSQPPSRGGYTF. The genes are TRBV11-2 and TRBJ1-2; D unresolved. Deletions cut 5 bases from V and 7 bases from J, with 17 bases between. CDR3 length: 14 amino acids. Looked up from germline, CDR1 is SGHAT and CDR2 is FQNNGV.

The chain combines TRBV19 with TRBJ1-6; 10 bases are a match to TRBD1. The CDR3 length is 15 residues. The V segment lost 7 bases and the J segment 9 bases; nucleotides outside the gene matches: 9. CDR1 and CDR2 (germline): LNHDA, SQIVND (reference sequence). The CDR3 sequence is CASTRQGAEGSPLHF. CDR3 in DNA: TGTGCCAGTACCAGACAGGGGGCTGAAGGTTCACCCCTCCACTTT.

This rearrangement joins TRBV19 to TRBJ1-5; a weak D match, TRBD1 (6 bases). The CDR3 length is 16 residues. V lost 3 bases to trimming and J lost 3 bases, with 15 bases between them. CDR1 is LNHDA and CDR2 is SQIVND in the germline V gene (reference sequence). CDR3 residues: CASSIGTGWVNQPQHF. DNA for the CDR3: TGTGCCAGTAGTATCGGTACAGGGTGGGTCAATCAGCCCCAGCATTTT. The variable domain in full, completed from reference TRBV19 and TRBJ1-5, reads DGGITQSPKYLFRKEGQNVTLSCEQNLNHDAMYWYRQDPGQGLRLIYYSQIVNDFQKGDIAEGYSVSREKKESFPLTVTSAQKNPTAFYLCASSIGTGWVNQPQHFGDGTRLSIL.

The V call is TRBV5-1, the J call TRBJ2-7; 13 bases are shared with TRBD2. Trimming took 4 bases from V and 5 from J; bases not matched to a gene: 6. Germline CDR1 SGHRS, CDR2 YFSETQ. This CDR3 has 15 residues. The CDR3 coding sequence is TGCGCCAGCAGCCCCCGGACTAGCGGGAGTCACGAGCAGTACTTC. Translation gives CASSPRTSGSHEQYF.

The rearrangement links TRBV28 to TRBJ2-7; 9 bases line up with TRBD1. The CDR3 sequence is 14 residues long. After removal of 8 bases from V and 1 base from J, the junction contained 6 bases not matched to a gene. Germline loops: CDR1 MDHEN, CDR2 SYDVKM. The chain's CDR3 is CASASGTGSYEQYF. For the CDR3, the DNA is TGTGCCAGCGCCTCCGGGACAGGGTCCTACGAGCAGTACTTC.

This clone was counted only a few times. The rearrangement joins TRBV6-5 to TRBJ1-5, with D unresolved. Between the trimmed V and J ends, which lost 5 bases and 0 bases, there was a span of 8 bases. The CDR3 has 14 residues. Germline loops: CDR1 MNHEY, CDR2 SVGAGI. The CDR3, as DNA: TGTGCCAGCAGTGTCATAGATAGCAATCAGCCCCAGCATTTT. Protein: CASSVIDSNQPQHF.

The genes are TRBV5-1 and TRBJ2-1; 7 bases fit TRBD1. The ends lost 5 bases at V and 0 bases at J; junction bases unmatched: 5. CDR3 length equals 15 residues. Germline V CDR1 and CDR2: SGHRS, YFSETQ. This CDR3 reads CASRTDRSSYNEQFF. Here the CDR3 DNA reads TGCGCCAGCAGGACGGACAGGAGCTCCTACAATGAGCAGTTCTTC.

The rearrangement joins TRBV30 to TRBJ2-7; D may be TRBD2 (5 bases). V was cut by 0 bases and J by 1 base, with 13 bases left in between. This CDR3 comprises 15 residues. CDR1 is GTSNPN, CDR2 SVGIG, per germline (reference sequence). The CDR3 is CAWSVRRPSSYEQYF. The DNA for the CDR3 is TGTGCCTGGAGTGTACGGAGGCCTTCTTCCTACGAGCAGTACTTC.

CDR3 bases: TGTGCCAGCTCCCTCAGGGGCGGGGGCACTGAAGCTTTCTTT. Its protein is CASSLRGGGTEAFF. V and J are TRBV18 and TRBJ1-1; tentative D call: TRBD1 (6 bases). Germline CDR1 KGHSH, CDR2 LQKENI. V lost 6 bases and J lost 4, with 15 bases in between. There are 14 residues in the CDR3.

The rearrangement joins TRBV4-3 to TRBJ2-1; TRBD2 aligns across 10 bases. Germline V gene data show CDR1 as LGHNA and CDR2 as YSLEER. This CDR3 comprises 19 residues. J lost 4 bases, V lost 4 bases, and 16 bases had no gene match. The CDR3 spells CASSRDTPGLARVYNEQFF. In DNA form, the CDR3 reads TGCGCCAGCAGCCGAGATACTCCGGGACTAGCGCGGGTTTACAATGAGCAGTTCTTC.

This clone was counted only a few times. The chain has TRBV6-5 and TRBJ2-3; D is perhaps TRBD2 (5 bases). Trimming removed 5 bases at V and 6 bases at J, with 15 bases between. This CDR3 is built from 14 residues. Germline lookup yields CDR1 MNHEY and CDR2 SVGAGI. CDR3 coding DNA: TGTGCCAGCAGTGGACTGGGCGGGCCGGATACGCAGTATTTT. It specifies CASSGLGGPDTQYF.

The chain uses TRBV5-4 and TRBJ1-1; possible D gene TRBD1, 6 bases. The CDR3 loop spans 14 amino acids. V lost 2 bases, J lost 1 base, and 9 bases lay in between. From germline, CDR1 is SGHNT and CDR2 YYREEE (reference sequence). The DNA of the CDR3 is TGTGCCAGCAGCTTCCCGGACAGGAACACTGAAGCTTTCTTT. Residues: CASSFPDRNTEAFF.

In DNA form, the CDR3 reads TGCGCCAGCAGCCAAGATGTTGGTGGCATCTATGGCTACACCTTC. Protein: CASSQDVGGIYGYTF. The V and J genes are TRBV4-3 and TRBJ1-2; no clear D gene. Germline CDR1 LGHNA, CDR2 YSLEER. The CDR3 consists of 15 residues. The V end lost 0 bases, the J end lost 4 bases, and 12 bases lay between the germline ends.

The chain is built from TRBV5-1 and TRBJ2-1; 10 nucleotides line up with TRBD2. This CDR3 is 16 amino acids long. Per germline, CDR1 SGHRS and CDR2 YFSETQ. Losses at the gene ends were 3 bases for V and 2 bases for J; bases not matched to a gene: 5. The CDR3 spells CASSYRTSGTYNEQFF. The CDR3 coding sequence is TGCGCCAGCAGCTACCGGACTAGCGGTACCTACAATGAGCAGTTCTTC.

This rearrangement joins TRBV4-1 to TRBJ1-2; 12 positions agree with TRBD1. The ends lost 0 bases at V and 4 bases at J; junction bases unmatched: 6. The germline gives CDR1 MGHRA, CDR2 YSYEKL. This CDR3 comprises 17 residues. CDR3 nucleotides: TGCGCCAGCAGCCAAGATCTCGGGACAGGGGGCTTCTATGGCTACACCTTC. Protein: CASSQDLGTGGFYGYTF.

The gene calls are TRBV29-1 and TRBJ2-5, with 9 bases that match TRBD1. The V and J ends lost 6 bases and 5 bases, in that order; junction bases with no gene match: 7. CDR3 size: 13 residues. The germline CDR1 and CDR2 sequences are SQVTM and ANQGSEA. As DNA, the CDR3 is TGCAGCGTGGCACAGGGGGCTGGGGAGACCCAGTACTTC. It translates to CSVAQGAGETQYF.

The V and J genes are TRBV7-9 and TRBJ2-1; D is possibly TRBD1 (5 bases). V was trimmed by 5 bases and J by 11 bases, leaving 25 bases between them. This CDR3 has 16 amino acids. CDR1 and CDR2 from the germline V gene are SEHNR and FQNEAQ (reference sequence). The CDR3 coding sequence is TGTGCCAGCAGCGGACAACTAACTAAAACGGTTGGACAGCAGTTCTTC. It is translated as CASSGQLTKTVGQQFF.

This CDR3 reads CASSYTRQHEQFF. For the CDR3, the DNA is TGTGCCAGCAGCTATACTAGGCAGCATGAGCAGTTCTTC. V usage is TRBV14 and J usage is TRBJ2-1; TRBD2 might be the D (5 bases). Trimming cost V 5 bases and J 8 bases, with 13 bases left between them. This CDR3 is built from 13 residues. Germline V CDR1 and CDR2: SGHDN, FVKESK.

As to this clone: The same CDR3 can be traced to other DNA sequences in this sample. Written as DNA, the CDR3 is TGTGCCAGCAGCGTAGTGGAGGGCGGGGAGCTGTTTTTT. Protein sequence: CASSVVEGGELFF. The chain combines TRBV9 with TRBJ2-2; weak D call: TRBD2 (6 bases). Trimming stripped 0 bases from V and 7 bases from J, with 7 bases between. The germline gives CDR1 SGDLS, CDR2 YYNGEE. There are 13 residues in the CDR3. Full variable domain (rest looked up from reference TRBV9 and TRBJ2-2): DSGVTQTPKHLITATGQRVTLRCSPRSGDLSVYWYQQSLDQGLQFLIQYYNGEERAKGNILERFSAQQFPDLHSELNLSSLELGDSALYFCASSVVEGGELFFGEGSRLTVL.

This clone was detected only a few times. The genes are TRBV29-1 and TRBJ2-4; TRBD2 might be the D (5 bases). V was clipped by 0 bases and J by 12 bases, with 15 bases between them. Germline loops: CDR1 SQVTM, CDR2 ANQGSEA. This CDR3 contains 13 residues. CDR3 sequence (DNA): TGCAGCGTTGAAGATATCGGCACTGAGGGTCAGTACTTC. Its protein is CSVEDIGTEGQYF.

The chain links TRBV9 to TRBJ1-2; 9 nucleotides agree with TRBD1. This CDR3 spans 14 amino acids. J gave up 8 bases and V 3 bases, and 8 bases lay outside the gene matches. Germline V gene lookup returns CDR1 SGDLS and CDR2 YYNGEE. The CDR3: CASSEGDRVAGYTF. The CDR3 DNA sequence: TGTGCCAGCAGCGAGGGGGACAGGGTGGCCGGCTACACCTTC.

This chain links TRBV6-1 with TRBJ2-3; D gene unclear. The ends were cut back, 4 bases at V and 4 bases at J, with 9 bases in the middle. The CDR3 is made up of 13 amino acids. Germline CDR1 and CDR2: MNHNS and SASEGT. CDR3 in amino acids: CASSAHESDTQYF. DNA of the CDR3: TGTGCCAGCAGTGCCCACGAGTCAGATACGCAGTATTTT.

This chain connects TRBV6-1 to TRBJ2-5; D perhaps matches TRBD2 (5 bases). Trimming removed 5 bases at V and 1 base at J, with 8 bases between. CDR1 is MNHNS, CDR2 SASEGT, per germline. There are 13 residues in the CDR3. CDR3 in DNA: TGTGCCAGCAGTCATAGCGTCCAAGAGACCCAGTACTTC. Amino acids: CASSHSVQETQYF.

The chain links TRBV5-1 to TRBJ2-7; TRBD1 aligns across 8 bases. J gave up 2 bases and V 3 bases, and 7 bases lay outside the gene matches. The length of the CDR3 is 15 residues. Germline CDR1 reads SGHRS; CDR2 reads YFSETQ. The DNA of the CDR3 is TGCGCCAGCAGCTCCCGTCCACAGGGGGCCTACGAGCAGTACTTC. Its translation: CASSSRPQGAYEQYF.

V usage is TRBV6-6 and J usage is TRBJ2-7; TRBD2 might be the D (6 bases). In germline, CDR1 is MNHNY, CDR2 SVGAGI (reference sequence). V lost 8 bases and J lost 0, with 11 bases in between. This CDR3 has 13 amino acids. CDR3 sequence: CASARGSSYEQYF. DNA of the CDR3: TGTGCCAGCGCCCGGGGGAGCTCCTACGAGCAGTACTTC.

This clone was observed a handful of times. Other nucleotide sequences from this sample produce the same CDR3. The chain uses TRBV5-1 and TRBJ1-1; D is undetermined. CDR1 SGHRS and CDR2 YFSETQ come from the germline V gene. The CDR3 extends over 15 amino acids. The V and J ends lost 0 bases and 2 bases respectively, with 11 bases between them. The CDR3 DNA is TGCGCCAGCAGCTTGGTTATGGGGAGAAACACTGAAGCTTTCTTT. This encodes CASSLVMGRNTEAFF.

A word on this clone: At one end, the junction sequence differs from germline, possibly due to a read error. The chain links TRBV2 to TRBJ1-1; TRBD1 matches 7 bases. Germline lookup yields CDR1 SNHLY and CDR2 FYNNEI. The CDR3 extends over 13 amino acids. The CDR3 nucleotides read TGTGCCAGCAGTGACGTGAGCAGGGGGTCCCCCTCCTTT. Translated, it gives CASSDVSRGSPSF.

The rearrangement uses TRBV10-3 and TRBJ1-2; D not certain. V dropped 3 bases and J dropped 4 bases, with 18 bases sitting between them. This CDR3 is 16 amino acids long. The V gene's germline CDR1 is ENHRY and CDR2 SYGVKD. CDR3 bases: TGTGCCATCAGTGATGTCGATCGCGCGCTCGGCTATGGCTACACCTTC. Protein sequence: CAISDVDRALGYGYTF.

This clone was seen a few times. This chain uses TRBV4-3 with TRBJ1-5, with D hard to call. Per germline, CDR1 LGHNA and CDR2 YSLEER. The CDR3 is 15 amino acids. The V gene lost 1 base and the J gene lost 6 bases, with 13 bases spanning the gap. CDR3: CASSQARSEGQPQHF. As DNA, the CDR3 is TGCGCCAGCAGCCAAGCTCGGTCTGAGGGTCAGCCCCAGCATTTT.

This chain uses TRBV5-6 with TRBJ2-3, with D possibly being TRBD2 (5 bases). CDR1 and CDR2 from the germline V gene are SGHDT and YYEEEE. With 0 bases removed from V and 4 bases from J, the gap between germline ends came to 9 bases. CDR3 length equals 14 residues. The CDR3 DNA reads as TGTGCCAGCAGCTTGGTACGGGGAGCAGATACGCAGTATTTT. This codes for CASSLVRGADTQYF.